This TCR beta chain derives from a study of blood T cell repertoires in COVID-19. Study-wide background: T cells, B-cell-depleted T cells, or PBMCs supplied cDNA or gDNA.

Germline V lookup: CDR1 SNHLY, CDR2 FYNNEI. Trimming took 5 bases from V and 8 from J; bases not matched to a gene: 11. The length of the CDR3 is 16 residues. TCRdb's copy holds only in-frame clones and misses some; the assay was immunoSEQ multiplex PCR. The sample lists a few hundred thousand clones, 82% occurring once. The receptor was derived from a woman of 80 years or more with acute or convalescent COVID-19. The sequencing sample was made of peripheral blood. The chain couples TRBV2 to TRBJ2-3; TRBD1 matches 12 bases. The CDR3, as DNA: TGTGCCAGCAGTTCTAGTCCCGGGACAGGGGGCGTTACGCAGTATTTT. Translating it yields CASSSSPGTGGVTQYF. Full variable domain (missing parts from reference TRBV2 and TRBJ2-3): EPEVTQTPSHQVTQMGQEVILRCVPISNHLYFYWYRQILGQKVEFLVSFYNNEISEKSEIFDDQFSVERPDGSNFTLKIRSTKLEDSAMYFCASSSSPGTGGVTQYFGPGTRLTVL.